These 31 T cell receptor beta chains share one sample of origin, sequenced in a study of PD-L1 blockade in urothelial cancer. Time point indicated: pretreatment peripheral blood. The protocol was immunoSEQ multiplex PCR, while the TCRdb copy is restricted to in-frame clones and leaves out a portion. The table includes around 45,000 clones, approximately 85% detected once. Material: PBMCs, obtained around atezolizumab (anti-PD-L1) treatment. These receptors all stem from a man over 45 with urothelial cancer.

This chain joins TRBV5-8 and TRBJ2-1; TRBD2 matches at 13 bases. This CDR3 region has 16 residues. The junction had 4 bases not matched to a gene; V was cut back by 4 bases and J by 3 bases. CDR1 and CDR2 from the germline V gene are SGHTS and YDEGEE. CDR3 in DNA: TGTGCCAGCAGCCAGGGACTAGCGGGACTCTACAATGAGCAGTTCTTC. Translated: CASSQGLAGLYNEQFF.

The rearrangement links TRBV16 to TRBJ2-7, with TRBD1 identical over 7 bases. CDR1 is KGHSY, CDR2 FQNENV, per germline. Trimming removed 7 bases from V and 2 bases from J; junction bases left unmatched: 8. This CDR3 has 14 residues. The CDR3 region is CASTFTGTAYEQYF. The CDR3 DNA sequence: TGTGCCAGCACCTTCACCGGGACAGCCTACGAGCAGTACTTC. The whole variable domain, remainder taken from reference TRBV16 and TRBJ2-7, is GEEVAQTPKHLVRGEGQKAKLYCAPIKGHSYVFWYQQVLKNEFKFLISFQNENVFDETGMPKERFSAKCLPNSPCSLEIQATKLEDSAVYFCASTFTGTAYEQYFGPGTRLTVT.

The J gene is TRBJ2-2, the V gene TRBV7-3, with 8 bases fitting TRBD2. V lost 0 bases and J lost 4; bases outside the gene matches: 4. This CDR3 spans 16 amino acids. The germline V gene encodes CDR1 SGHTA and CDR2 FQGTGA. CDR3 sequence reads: CASSLTAGRVTGELFF. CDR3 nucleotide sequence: TGTGCCAGCAGCTTAACTGCCGGGAGGGTCACCGGGGAGCTGTTTTTT.

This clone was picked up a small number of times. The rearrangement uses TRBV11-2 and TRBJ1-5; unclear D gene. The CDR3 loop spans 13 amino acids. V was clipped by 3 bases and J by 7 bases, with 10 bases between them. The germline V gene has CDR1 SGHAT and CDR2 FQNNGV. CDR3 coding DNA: TGTGCCAGCAGCTTCGTCAGTGGCCAGCCCCAGCATTTT. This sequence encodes CASSFVSGQPQHF.

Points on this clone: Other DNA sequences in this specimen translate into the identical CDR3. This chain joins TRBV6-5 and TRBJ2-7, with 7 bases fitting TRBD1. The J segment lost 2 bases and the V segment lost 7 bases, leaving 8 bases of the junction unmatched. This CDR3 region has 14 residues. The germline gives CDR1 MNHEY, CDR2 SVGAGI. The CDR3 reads CASTPTGATYEQYF. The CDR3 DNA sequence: TGTGCCAGCACCCCTACAGGGGCAACCTACGAGCAGTACTTC.

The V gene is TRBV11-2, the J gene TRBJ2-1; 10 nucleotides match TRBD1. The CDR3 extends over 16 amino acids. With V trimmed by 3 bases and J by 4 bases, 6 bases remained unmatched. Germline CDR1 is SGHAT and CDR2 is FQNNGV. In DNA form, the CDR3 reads TGTGCCAGCAGCTTTCGGACAGGGGGTTTTTACAATGAGCAGTTCTTC. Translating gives CASSFRTGGFYNEQFF. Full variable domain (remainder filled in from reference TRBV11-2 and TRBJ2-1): EAGVAQSPRYKIIEKRQSVAFWCNPISGHATLYWYQQILGQGPKLLIQFQNNGVVDDSQLPKDRFSAERLKGVDSTLKIQPAKLEDSAVYLCASSFRTGGFYNEQFFGPGTRLTVL.

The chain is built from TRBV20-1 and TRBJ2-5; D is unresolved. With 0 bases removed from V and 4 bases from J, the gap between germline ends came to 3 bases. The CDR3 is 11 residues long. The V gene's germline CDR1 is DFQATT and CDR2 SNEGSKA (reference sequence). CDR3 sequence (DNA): TGCAGTGCTAGAGATCGAGAGACCCAGTACTTC. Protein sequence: CSARDRETQYF.

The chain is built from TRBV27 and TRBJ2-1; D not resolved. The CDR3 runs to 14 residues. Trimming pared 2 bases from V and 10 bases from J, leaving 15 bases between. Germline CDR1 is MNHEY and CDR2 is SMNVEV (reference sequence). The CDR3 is CASSLNHFSREQFF. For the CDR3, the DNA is TGTGCCAGCAGTTTAAACCACTTCTCTAGGGAGCAGTTCTTC.

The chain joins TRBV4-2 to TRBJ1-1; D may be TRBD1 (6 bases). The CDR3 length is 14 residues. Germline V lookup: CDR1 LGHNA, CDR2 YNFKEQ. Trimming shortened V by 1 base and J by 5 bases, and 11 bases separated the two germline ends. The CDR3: CASSQGNRETEAFF. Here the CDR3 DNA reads TGTGCCAGCAGCCAAGGAAACAGGGAGACTGAAGCTTTCTTT.

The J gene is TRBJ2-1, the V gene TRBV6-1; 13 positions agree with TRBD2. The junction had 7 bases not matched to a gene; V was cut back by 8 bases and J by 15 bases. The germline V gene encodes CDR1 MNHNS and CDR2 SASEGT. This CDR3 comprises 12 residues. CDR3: CASGLAGETGFF. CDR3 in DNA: TGTGCCAGCGGACTAGCGGGAGAAACGGGGTTCTTC.

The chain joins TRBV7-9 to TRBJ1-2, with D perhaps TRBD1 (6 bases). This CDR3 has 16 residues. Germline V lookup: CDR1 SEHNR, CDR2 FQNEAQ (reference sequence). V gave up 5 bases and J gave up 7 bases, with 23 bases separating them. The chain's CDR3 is CASSSTVRGGFGGYTF. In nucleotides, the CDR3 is TGTGCCAGCAGCAGCACCGTCAGGGGTGGCTTCGGTGGCTACACCTTC.

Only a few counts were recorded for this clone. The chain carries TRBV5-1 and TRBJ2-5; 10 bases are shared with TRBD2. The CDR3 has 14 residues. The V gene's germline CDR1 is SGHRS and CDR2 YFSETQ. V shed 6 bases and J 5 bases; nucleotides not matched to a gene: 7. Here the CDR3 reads CASTLAGGSETQYF. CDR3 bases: TGCGCCAGCACATTAGCGGGGGGTTCGGAGACCCAGTACTTC.

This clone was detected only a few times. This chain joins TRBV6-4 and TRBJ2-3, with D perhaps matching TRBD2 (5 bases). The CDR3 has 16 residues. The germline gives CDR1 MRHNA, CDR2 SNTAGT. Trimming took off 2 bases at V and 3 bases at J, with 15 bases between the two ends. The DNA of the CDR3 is TGTGCCAGCAGTGACGGAGGCGGGTCTGGTACAGATACGCAGTATTTT. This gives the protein CASSDGGGSGTDTQYF.

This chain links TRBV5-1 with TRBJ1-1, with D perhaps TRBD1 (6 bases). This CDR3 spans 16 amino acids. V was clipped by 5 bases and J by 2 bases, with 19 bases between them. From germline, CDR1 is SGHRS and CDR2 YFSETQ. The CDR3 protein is CASSSTWTAFNTEAFF. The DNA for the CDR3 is TGCGCCAGCAGTTCAACCTGGACAGCCTTTAACACTGAAGCTTTCTTT.

DNA for the CDR3: TGTGCCAGCCTGGACCGCCGGGAGGGCCTCTTCGAGCAGTACTTC. This sequence encodes CASLDRREGLFEQYF. The chain couples TRBV6-6 to TRBJ2-7; 8 bases are a match to TRBD2. The CDR3 has 15 residues. Germline lookup yields CDR1 MNHNY and CDR2 SVGAGI (reference sequence). The J segment lost 6 bases and the V segment lost 8 bases, leaving 15 bases of the junction unmatched.

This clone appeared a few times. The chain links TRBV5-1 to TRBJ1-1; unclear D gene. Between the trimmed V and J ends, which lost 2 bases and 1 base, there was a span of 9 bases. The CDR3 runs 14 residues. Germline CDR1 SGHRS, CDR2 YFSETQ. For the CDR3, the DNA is TGCGCCAGCAGCTTACTAGTAGAGAACACTGAAGCTTTCTTT. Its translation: CASSLLVENTEAFF.

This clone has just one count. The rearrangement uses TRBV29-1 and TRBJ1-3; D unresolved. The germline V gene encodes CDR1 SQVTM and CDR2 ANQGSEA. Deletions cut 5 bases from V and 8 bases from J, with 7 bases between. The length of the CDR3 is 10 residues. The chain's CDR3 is CSVRLDTIYF. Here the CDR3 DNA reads TGCAGCGTTAGACTTGACACCATATATTTT.

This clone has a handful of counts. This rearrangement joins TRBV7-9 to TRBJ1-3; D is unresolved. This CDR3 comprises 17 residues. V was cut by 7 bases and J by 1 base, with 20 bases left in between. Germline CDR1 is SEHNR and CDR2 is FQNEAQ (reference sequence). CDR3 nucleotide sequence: TGTGCCAGCACCACTGCCGGGAGGCCCCAATCTGGAAACACCATATATTTT. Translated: CASTTAGRPQSGNTIYF. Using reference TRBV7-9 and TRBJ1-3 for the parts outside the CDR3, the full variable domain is DTGVSQNPRHKITKRGQNVTFRCDPISEHNRLYWYRQTLGQGPEFLTYFQNEAQLEKSRLLSDRFSAERPKGSFSTLEIQRTEQGDSAMYLCASTTAGRPQSGNTIYFGEGSWLTVV.

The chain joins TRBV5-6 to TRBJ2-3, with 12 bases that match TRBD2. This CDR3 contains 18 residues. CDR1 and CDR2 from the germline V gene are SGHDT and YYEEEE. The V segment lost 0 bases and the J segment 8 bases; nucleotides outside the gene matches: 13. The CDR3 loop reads CASSLGLAGGPSQGTQYF. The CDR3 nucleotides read TGTGCCAGCAGCTTGGGTCTAGCGGGAGGGCCGTCACAAGGTACGCAGTATTTT.

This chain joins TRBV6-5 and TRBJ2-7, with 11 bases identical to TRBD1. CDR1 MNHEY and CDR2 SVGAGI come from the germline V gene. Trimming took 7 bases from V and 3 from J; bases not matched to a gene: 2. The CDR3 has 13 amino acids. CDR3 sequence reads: CASKGTGGYEQYV. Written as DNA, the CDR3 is TGTGCCAGCAAAGGGACAGGGGGCTACGAGCAGTACGTC.

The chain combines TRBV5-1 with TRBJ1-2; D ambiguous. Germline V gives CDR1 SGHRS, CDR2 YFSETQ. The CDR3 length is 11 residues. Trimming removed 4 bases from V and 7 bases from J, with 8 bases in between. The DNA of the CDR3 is TGCGCCAGCAGCGGCATCTTTGGCTACACCTTC. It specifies CASSGIFGYTF.

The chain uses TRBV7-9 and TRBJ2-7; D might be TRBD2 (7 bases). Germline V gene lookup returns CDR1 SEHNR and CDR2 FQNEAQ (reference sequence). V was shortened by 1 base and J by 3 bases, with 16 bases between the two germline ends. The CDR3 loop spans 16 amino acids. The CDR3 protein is CASSLVGGAAFYEQYV. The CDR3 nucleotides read TGTGCCAGCAGCTTAGTGGGGGGGGCCGCTTTCTACGAGCAGTACGTC.

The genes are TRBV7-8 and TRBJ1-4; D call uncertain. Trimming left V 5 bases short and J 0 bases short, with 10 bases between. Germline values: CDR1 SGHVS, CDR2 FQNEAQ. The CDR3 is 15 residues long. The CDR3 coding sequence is TGTGCCAGCAGCCCCCTGACAACAACTAATGAAAAACTGTTTTTT. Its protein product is CASSPLTTTNEKLFF.

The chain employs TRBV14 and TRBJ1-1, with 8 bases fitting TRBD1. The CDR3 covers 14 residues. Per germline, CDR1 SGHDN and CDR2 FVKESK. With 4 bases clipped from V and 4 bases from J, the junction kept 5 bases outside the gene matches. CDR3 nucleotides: TGTGCCAGCAGCCTTCAGGGGGCTGGCACTGAAGCTTTCTTT. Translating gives CASSLQGAGTEAFF.

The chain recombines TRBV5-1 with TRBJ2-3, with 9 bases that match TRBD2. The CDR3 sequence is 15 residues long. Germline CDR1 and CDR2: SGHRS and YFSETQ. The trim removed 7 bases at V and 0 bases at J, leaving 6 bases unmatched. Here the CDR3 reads CASGETSGSTDTQYF. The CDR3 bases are TGCGCCAGCGGGGAGACTAGCGGTAGCACAGATACGCAGTATTTT.

The CDR3 reads CSVEDRGGPSYEQYF. The CDR3 DNA sequence: TGCAGCGTTGAAGATCGAGGGGGCCCAAGTTACGAGCAGTACTTC. The chain combines TRBV29-1 with TRBJ2-7; 7 bases line up with TRBD1. V trimming: 0 bases; J trimming: 4 bases; junction bases outside the gene matches: 9. Germline V gene data show CDR1 as SQVTM and CDR2 as ANQGSEA. The length of the CDR3 is 15 residues.

The CDR3 loop reads CASSVLSYEQYF. CDR3 DNA sequence: TGTGCCAGCAGTGTTCTCTCCTACGAGCAGTACTTC. The chain recombines TRBV2 with TRBJ2-7; D remains unclear. The CDR3 spans 12 residues. Trimming removed 4 bases at V and 0 bases at J, with 4 bases between. Germline V CDR1 and CDR2: SNHLY, FYNNEI.

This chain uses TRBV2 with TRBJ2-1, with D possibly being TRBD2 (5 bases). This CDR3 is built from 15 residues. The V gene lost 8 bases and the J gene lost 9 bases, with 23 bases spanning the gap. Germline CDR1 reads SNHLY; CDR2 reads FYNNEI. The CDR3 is CASDLTKGAYGEQFF. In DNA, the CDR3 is TGTGCCAGCGATTTGACAAAGGGAGCCTACGGTGAGCAGTTCTTC.

The CDR3 here is CASRKDSGVYYEQYF. The CDR3 nucleotides read TGTGCCAGCAGGAAGGATAGCGGGGTCTACTACGAGCAGTACTTC. V and J are TRBV2 and TRBJ2-7, with 8 bases aligning to TRBD2. The trim removed 6 bases at V and 3 bases at J, leaving 10 bases unmatched. The germline CDR1 and CDR2 sequences are SNHLY and FYNNEI. CDR3 length equals 15 residues.

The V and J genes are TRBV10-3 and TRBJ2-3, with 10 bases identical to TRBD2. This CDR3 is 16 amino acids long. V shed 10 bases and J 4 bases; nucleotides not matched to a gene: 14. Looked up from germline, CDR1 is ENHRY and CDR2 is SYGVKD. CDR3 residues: CATWGKAGGLADTQYF. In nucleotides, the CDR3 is TGTGCCACCTGGGGGAAAGCGGGAGGGTTAGCAGATACGCAGTATTTT.

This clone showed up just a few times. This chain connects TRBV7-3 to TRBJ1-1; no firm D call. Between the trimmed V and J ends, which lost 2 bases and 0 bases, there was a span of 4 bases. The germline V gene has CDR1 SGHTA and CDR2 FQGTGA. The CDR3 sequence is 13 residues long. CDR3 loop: CASSLGMNTEAFF. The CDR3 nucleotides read TGTGCCAGCAGCTTAGGCATGAACACTGAAGCTTTCTTT.